Each of the 21 T cell receptor beta chains below was sequenced from the same sample in a study of CD8 T cells in ankylosing spondylitis. A single record per CDR3 protein comes from TCRdb applying MiXCR to the 5' RACE reads. The top ten clones hold about 4% of a sample with more than 100,000 distinct CDR3 sequences, more than 9.5% of them seen once. Sequences were obtained from blood, either unsorted or a sorted T cell fraction (not recorded which). These TCRs come from a female donor with ankylosing spondylitis or in good health (not recorded which).

The chain recombines TRBV18 with TRBJ1-2, with D maybe TRBD1 (6 bases). The CDR3 sequence is 15 residues long. Germline V gives CDR1 KGHSH, CDR2 LQKENI. The ends were cut back, 2 bases at V and 2 bases at J, with 12 bases in the middle. CDR3 region: CASSPEWGPNYGYTF. CDR3 DNA sequence: TGTGCCAGCTCACCAGAATGGGGGCCCAACTATGGCTACACCTTC.

Remarks on this clonotype: With a much larger clone just one base away, this may be a read error. The DNA for the CDR3 is TGTGCCAGCAGTAACTCAGGGGCGAGAGAGACCCAGTACTTC. It yields the protein CASSNSGARETQYF. The chain employs TRBV6-5 and TRBJ2-5, with a tentative D call TRBD1 (6 bases). The germline V gene encodes CDR1 MNHEY and CDR2 SVGAGI. The CDR3 is 14 amino acids.

This clonotype was detected ten times or more. The chain has TRBV10-3 and TRBJ2-7; the D call may be TRBD1 or TRBD2 (5 bases each). Trimming took 0 bases from V and 6 from J, leaving 24 bases between them. There are 18 residues in the CDR3. Per germline, CDR1 ENHRY and CDR2 SYGVKD. The CDR3 is CAISESSSVWGRAGEQYF. Here the CDR3 DNA reads TGTGCCATCAGTGAGTCATCATCCGTCTGGGGCAGGGCGGGCGAGCAGTACTTC.

This clonotype was detected many times. The chain links TRBV12-3 or TRBV12-4 to TRBJ2-1, with D possibly TRBD2 on 5 matching bases. This CDR3 contains 14 residues. The V and J ends lost 3 bases and 5 bases respectively, with 11 bases between them. The CDR3 reads CASSFLSGNNEQFF. In DNA, the CDR3 is TGTGCCAGCAGTTTCCTTTCCGGGAACAATGAGCAGTTCTTC.

The genes are TRBV20-1 and TRBJ1-2; a possible D gene is TRBD1 (6 bases). The CDR3 contains 14 residues. From germline, CDR1 is DFQATT and CDR2 SNEGSKA (reference sequence). Between the trimmed V and J ends, which lost 0 bases and 2 bases, there was a span of 10 bases. The CDR3 here is CSAREPGTNYGYTF. CDR3 bases: TGCAGTGCTAGAGAACCGGGGACAAACTATGGCTACACCTTC.

This clonotype was recorded at least ten times. V usage is TRBV12-3 or TRBV12-4 and J usage is TRBJ1-5; D is unresolved. The CDR3 sequence is 15 residues long. V was pared by 2 bases and J by 3 bases, with 11 bases between. CDR3 amino acids: CASSLQAVSNQPQHF. For the CDR3, the DNA is TGTGCCAGCAGTTTACAGGCAGTCTCCAATCAGCCCCAGCATTTT.

As concerns this clonotype: This may come from a read error, since a much larger clone is one base off. The chain combines TRBV7-2 with TRBJ2-1; D is perhaps TRBD2 (5 bases). The CDR3 extends over 15 amino acids. Germline CDR1 reads SGHTA; CDR2 reads FQGNSA. Here the CDR3 reads CANSLFRSTGNEQFF. Here the CDR3 DNA reads TGTGCCAACAGCTTATTCAGGAGTACGGGGAATGAGCAGTTCTTC.

This clonotype was seen repeatedly, ten times or more. The genes are TRBV20-1 and TRBJ2-3; the D is unclear. Germline V CDR1 and CDR2: DFQATT, SNEGSKA (reference sequence). The V gene lost 2 bases and the J gene lost 0 bases, with 6 bases spanning the gap. The CDR3 is made up of 13 amino acids. The CDR3 bases are TGCAGTGCTAGACCGATTAGCACAGATACGCAGTATTTT. Its translation is CSARPISTDTQYF.

This clonotype was counted many times. The CDR3 DNA reads as TGCAGTGCTAGAGGTACAGGGGACAATCAGCCCCAGCATTTT. Its translation is CSARGTGDNQPQHF. The chain is built from TRBV20-1 and TRBJ1-5; 7 positions agree with TRBD1. V dropped 1 base and J dropped 3; count of bases not matched to a gene: 3. This CDR3 is built from 14 residues. The germline gives CDR1 DFQATT, CDR2 SNEGSKA (reference sequence).

This clonotype was counted ten times or more. The chain carries TRBV9 and TRBJ2-3, with a tentative D call TRBD2 (8 bases). Germline CDR1 reads SGDLS; CDR2 reads YYNGEE. This CDR3 comprises 16 residues. V lost 4 bases and J 5 bases, leaving 20 bases between the germline ends. The CDR3 protein is CASSPSGTRGLDTQYF. In DNA form, the CDR3 reads TGTGCCAGCAGCCCAAGTGGGACTAGGGGGCTAGATACGCAGTATTTT.

In this sample, this clonotype turned up many times. The chain employs TRBV20-1 and TRBJ1-5; D is unresolved. The V gene's germline CDR1 is DFQATT and CDR2 SNEGSKA (reference sequence). V was cut by 3 bases and J by 3 bases, with 12 bases left in between. The CDR3 runs to 14 residues. This CDR3 reads CSARGGSDNQPQHF. The CDR3 nucleotides read TGCAGTGCTAGGGGAGGGTCCGACAATCAGCCCCAGCATTTT.

At least ten counts were recorded for this clonotype. The chain couples TRBV5-4 to TRBJ2-5, with a possible D match to TRBD1 (6 bases). Per germline, CDR1 SGHNT and CDR2 YYREEE (reference sequence). The V end lost 1 base, the J end lost 3 bases, and 7 bases lay between the germline ends. This CDR3 contains 13 residues. The CDR3 region is CASSLYREETQYF. In DNA, the CDR3 is TGTGCCAGCAGCTTGTACAGGGAAGAGACCCAGTACTTC.

This clonotype was found once. The V call is TRBV28, the J call TRBJ1-2, with D perhaps TRBD1 (5 bases). The germline V and J ends were trimmed by 1 base and 2 bases, with 17 bases remaining between them. The CDR3 is 17 residues long. Germline assignment: CDR1 MDHEN and CDR2 SYDVKM. The CDR3: CASSLSGQGLKNYGYTF. The CDR3 DNA is TGTGCCAGCAGTTTATCCGGCCAGGGACTAAAGAACTATGGCTACACCTTC.

This clonotype was seen more than once but under ten times. This chain links TRBV10-3 with TRBJ2-7; tentatively, D is TRBD1 (6 bases). Trimming stripped 3 bases from V and 5 bases from J, with 17 bases between. The CDR3 totals 15 residues. Germline CDR1 reads ENHRY; CDR2 reads SYGVKD. The CDR3 region has the DNA TGTGCCATCAGTGATTCGGTGGGGGCTGGGGACGAGCAGTACTTC. Amino acid sequence: CAISDSVGAGDEQYF.

This clonotype occurred many times. CDR3 region: CSARPSSGRTYEQYF. The CDR3 DNA sequence: TGCAGCGCACGCCCTTCTAGCGGGAGGACATACGAGCAGTACTTC. The chain recombines TRBV29-1 with TRBJ2-7; 11 bases agree with TRBD2. V shed 7 bases, J shed 4 bases, and the junction held 12 bases outside the gene matches. This CDR3 is 15 amino acids long. Germline assignment: CDR1 SQVTM and CDR2 ANQGSEA.

This clonotype was seen ten or more times. The chain couples TRBV5-1 to TRBJ2-1, with D perhaps TRBD2 (6 bases). This CDR3 is built from 15 residues. V was cut by 1 base and J by 12 bases, with 20 bases left in between. Germline V lookup: CDR1 SGHRS, CDR2 YFSETQ. The CDR3 DNA reads as TGCGCCAGCAGCTTGACGACGGGACTTCAACGTGGGCAGTTCTTC. Amino acids: CASSLTTGLQRGQFF.

The table lists this clonotype with many counts. The V and J genes are TRBV7-8 and TRBJ2-1, with TRBD2 matching over 9 bases. Germline assignment: CDR1 SGHVS and CDR2 FQNEAQ. V was clipped by 5 bases and J by 7 bases; unmatched bases: 9. This CDR3 has 15 amino acids. The CDR3 spells CASSPWAGGLNEQFF. The DNA for the CDR3 is TGTGCCAGCAGCCCATGGGCGGGAGGGTTGAATGAGCAGTTCTTC.

Remarks on this clonotype: This may stem from a read error, because a much larger clone lies one nucleotide away. The chain carries TRBV19 and TRBJ2-6, with D possibly being TRBD1 (5 bases). This CDR3 is 14 amino acids long. The germline CDR1 and CDR2 sequences are LNHDA and SQIVND (reference sequence). The CDR3 DNA follows: TGTGCCAGTATTGACAGTCCTGGGACCAACGTCCTGACTTTC. Its translation: CASIDSPGTNVLTF.

This clonotype has a count of ten or more. This chain connects TRBV20-1 to TRBJ2-1, with a tentative D call TRBD2 (6 bases). The CDR3 totals 17 residues. Per germline, CDR1 DFQATT and CDR2 SNEGSKA (reference sequence). Trimming pared 0 bases from V and 4 bases from J, leaving 19 bases between. CDR3 nucleotides: TGCAGTGCTAGAGATCCCCGGCGCGGGGCAGATTACAATGAGCAGTTCTTC. Translation: CSARDPRRGADYNEQFF.

The CDR3 region is CAYIRMGQGFEQYF. DNA of the CDR3: TGTGCCTACATAAGAATGGGACAGGGGTTCGAGCAGTACTTC. This chain links TRBV30 with TRBJ2-7; TRBD1 aligns across 10 bases. The CDR3 spans 14 residues. Germline V gene lookup returns CDR1 GTSNPN and CDR2 SVGIG (reference sequence). Unmatched junction bases numbered 12, after V lost 7 bases and J lost 6 bases.

This clonotype was recorded at least ten times. The rearrangement joins TRBV5-6 to TRBJ2-2, with 10 nucleotides matching TRBD1. V shed 4 bases, J shed 5 bases, and the junction held 8 bases outside the gene matches. Germline loops: CDR1 SGHDT, CDR2 YYEEEE. The CDR3 has 16 residues. CDR3 region: CASSPIPGQGTGELFF. CDR3 sequence (DNA): TGTGCCAGCAGCCCAATTCCGGGACAGGGGACCGGGGAGCTGTTTTTT.